One sample yielded the 21 T cell receptor beta chains listed below, sequenced in a study of CD8 T cells in Susac syndrome. Reverse transcription of roughly 0.5 to 1 ug RNA was performed with random hexamers. TCRdb reanalysed the immunoSEQ multiplex PCR reads using MiXCR and keeps one entry per CDR3 protein. The table has some 160,000 distinct CDR3 sequences, roughly nine tenths seen once. Sequencing was performed on CD4+ T cells from PBMCs. These receptors all come from a human donor in good health.

This chain joins TRBV14 and TRBJ1-5; D gene ambiguous. The V gene's germline CDR1 is SGHDN and CDR2 FVKESK. V shed 4 bases and J shed 5 bases, with 9 bases lying between them. The CDR3 totals 13 residues. The CDR3 DNA reads TGTGCCAGCAGCCGGGGTTTCGATCAGCCCCAGCATTTT. It translates to CASSRGFDQPQHF.

This chain joins TRBV6-5 and TRBJ2-5; 9 nucleotides line up with TRBD1. The ends lost 8 bases at V and 4 bases at J; junction bases unmatched: 5. Per the germline V gene, CDR1 is MNHEY and CDR2 is SVGAGI. The length of the CDR3 is 13 residues. CDR3 sequence (DNA): TGTGCCAGCCAACAGGGGGCCAGAGAGACCCAGTACTTC. It specifies CASQQGARETQYF.

The rearrangement joins TRBV30 to TRBJ1-5; D possibly corresponds to TRBD1 (5 bases). The CDR3 has 14 residues. Looked up from germline, CDR1 is GTSNPN and CDR2 is SVGIG (reference sequence). With 2 bases removed from V and 6 bases from J, the gap between germline ends came to 14 bases. In DNA, the CDR3 is TGTGCCTGGAGTCGCCAGGGAGGTTTTCAGCCCCAGCATTTT. Translated: CAWSRQGGFQPQHF.

This chain links TRBV7-9 with TRBJ1-1; perhaps TRBD1 as D (6 bases). The CDR3 is 14 residues long. Trimming pared 2 bases from V and 8 bases from J, leaving 15 bases between. Per the germline V gene, CDR1 is SEHNR and CDR2 is FQNEAQ (reference sequence). CDR3 in amino acids: CASSLSIGGREAFF. CDR3 sequence (DNA): TGTGCCAGCAGCTTAAGTATAGGGGGGAGAGAAGCTTTCTTT.

J is TRBJ2-1 and V is TRBV20-1, with D possibly being TRBD1 (5 bases). The CDR3 is 15 amino acids. Germline-derived CDR1 and CDR2 are DFQATT and SNEGSKA (reference sequence). V dropped 6 bases and J dropped 5 bases, with 20 bases sitting between them. DNA for the CDR3: TGCAGTGCACCCCCCTTACCAGGGTCTAACAATGAGCAGTTCTTC. Protein: CSAPPLPGSNNEQFF.

This clonotype was observed once. CDR3 sequence (DNA): TGTGCCAGCAGTTACGGCAGGAAAGAGACCCAGTACTTC. Its translation is CASSYGRKETQYF. The chain uses TRBV6-5 and TRBJ2-5; D remains ambiguous. Germline V CDR1 and CDR2: MNHEY, SVGAGI. This CDR3 is 13 amino acids long. V was pared by 2 bases and J by 3 bases, with 7 bases between.

The gene calls are TRBV24-1 and TRBJ2-1; 7 bases agree with TRBD2. CDR1 is KGHDR, CDR2 SFDVKD, per germline. V lost 9 bases, J lost 5 bases, and 9 bases stayed unmatched. The CDR3 is 14 residues long. The CDR3 nucleotides are TGTGCCACCCAAGTTGCAGGGAGGGACAATGAGCAGTTCTTC. It specifies CATQVAGRDNEQFF.

This clonotype was observed a handful of times. The rearrangement links TRBV6-1 to TRBJ1-2; no reliable D call. Trimming cost V 0 bases and J 8 bases, with 7 bases left between them. Germline V gene sequence: CDR1 MNHNS, CDR2 SASEGT. CDR3 length: 12 residues. The chain's CDR3 is CASSEAREGYTF. The DNA for the CDR3 is TGTGCCAGCAGTGAAGCGAGGGAAGGCTACACCTTC.

The CDR3 DNA reads TGTGCCAGCAGTTTCTCGGGGGGGGAAGAGACCCAGTACTTC. Residues: CASSFSGGEETQYF. This chain connects TRBV28 to TRBJ2-5, with 8 positions matching TRBD2. Trimming removed 3 bases from V and 3 bases from J; junction bases left unmatched: 3. The germline CDR1 and CDR2 sequences are MDHEN and SYDVKM. CDR3 length equals 14 residues. Drawing the rest from reference TRBV28 and TRBJ2-5, the complete variable domain is DVKVTQSSRYLVKRTGEKVFLECVQDMDHENMFWYRQDPGLGLRLIYFSYDVKMKEKGDIPEGYSVSREKKERFSLILESASTNQTSMYLCASSFSGGEETQYFGPGTRLLVL.

This chain joins TRBV20-1 and TRBJ1-5, with D possibly being TRBD1 (6 bases). This CDR3 has 16 amino acids. The ends were cut back, 0 bases at V and 0 bases at J, with 12 bases in the middle. Germline V lookup: CDR1 DFQATT, CDR2 SNEGSKA (reference sequence). CDR3 DNA: TGCAGTGCTAGAGATCTCGGGACAAATAGCAATCAGCCCCAGCATTTT. It encodes CSARDLGTNSNQPQHF.

The chain employs TRBV11-3 and TRBJ2-5; D is uncertain. Trimming stripped 1 base from V and 4 bases from J, with 13 bases between. The germline CDR1 and CDR2 sequences are SGHNT and YENEEA. This CDR3 is built from 15 residues. The CDR3 is CASSLAWNTGETQYF. Written as DNA, the CDR3 is TGTGCCAGCAGCTTAGCCTGGAACACCGGAGAGACCCAGTACTTC. Full variable domain (rest looked up from reference TRBV11-3 and TRBJ2-5): EAGVVQSPRYKIIEKKQPVAFWCNPISGHNTLYWYLQNLGQGPELLIRYENEEAVDDSQLPKDRFSAERLKGVDSTLKIQPAELGDSAVYLCASSLAWNTGETQYFGPGTRLLVL.

The chain has TRBV29-1 and TRBJ2-3, with 11 positions matching TRBD1. J was trimmed by 3 bases and V by 4 bases; bases with no gene match: 6. Germline lookup yields CDR1 SQVTM and CDR2 ANQGSEA. The length of the CDR3 is 15 residues. CDR3 bases: TGCAGCGTTGTGGTCAGGGACAGGGGGACAGATACGCAGTATTTT. As protein: CSVVVRDRGTDTQYF.

V usage is TRBV5-4 and J usage is TRBJ2-5; no firm D call. CDR1 and CDR2 from the germline V gene are SGHNT and YYREEE (reference sequence). Trimming left V 4 bases short and J 1 base short, with 11 bases between. The CDR3 has 14 amino acids. CDR3 amino acids: CASSPAQFQETQYF. As DNA, the CDR3 is TGTGCCAGCAGCCCGGCACAATTCCAAGAGACCCAGTACTTC.

V and J are TRBV2 and TRBJ2-1; D may be TRBD1 (5 bases). Trimming took off 9 bases at V and 7 bases at J, with 10 bases between the two ends. CDR1 is SNHLY, CDR2 FYNNEI, per germline. The CDR3 totals 11 residues. The CDR3 DNA reads as TGTGCCAGTACAGGAGCGAATGAGCAGTTCTTC. This codes for CASTGANEQFF.

This clonotype occurred once. The rearrangement uses TRBV6-1 and TRBJ2-7; 9 nucleotides line up with TRBD1. V gave up 6 bases and J gave up 7 bases; unmatched junction bases: 10. Germline CDR1 MNHNS, CDR2 SASEGT. The CDR3 contains 14 residues. The CDR3 protein is CASSHRGRVREQYF. CDR3 in DNA: TGTGCCAGCAGCCACAGGGGGCGCGTTCGGGAGCAGTACTTC.

V and J are TRBV20-1 and TRBJ2-5; 9 positions agree with TRBD2. J was trimmed by 5 bases and V by 4 bases; bases with no gene match: 11. The CDR3 length is 15 residues. Germline V lookup: CDR1 DFQATT, CDR2 SNEGSKA (reference sequence). CDR3 coding DNA: TGCAGTGCTACTAATAGCGGGGGCCCGGGGGAGACCCAGTACTTC. Encoded protein: CSATNSGGPGETQYF.

CDR3 bases: TGTGCCAGCACCTCCGGGGGACAGGGGGCCCACGAGCAGTACTTC. Amino acids: CASTSGGQGAHEQYF. V gene TRBV28 combines with J gene TRBJ2-7, with 12 bases that match TRBD1. From germline, CDR1 is MDHEN and CDR2 SYDVKM. This CDR3 has 15 residues. V shed 7 bases, J shed 5 bases, and the junction held 9 bases outside the gene matches.

This sequence joins TRBV29-1 and TRBJ2-3; D remains unclear. Per the germline V gene, CDR1 is SQVTM and CDR2 is ANQGSEA. CDR3 size: 14 residues. V was pared by 7 bases and J by 0 bases, with 14 bases between. This CDR3 reads CSGGRVRSTDTQYF. CDR3 bases: TGCAGCGGGGGAAGGGTTAGAAGCACAGATACGCAGTATTTT.

The gene calls are TRBV7-9 and TRBJ2-5; 7 bases match TRBD1. The germline gives CDR1 SEHNR, CDR2 FQNEAQ (reference sequence). CDR3 length: 13 residues. With V trimmed by 5 bases and J by 4 bases, 4 bases remained unmatched. Here the CDR3 reads CASSLDRAETQYF. In DNA, the CDR3 is TGTGCCAGCAGCCTCGACAGGGCAGAGACCCAGTACTTC.

The chain carries TRBV6-6 and TRBJ2-2; 7 positions match TRBD1. The V gene's germline CDR1 is MNHNY and CDR2 SVGAGI (reference sequence). This CDR3 region has 15 residues. V gave up 7 bases and J gave up 1 base; unmatched junction bases: 6. DNA for the CDR3: TGTGCCAGCAAGAGGAACAGGGGGAACACCGGGGAGCTGTTTTTT. Its translation is CASKRNRGNTGELFF.

The V and J genes are TRBV18 and TRBJ2-5; D is unresolved. There are 13 residues in the CDR3. Trimming pared 6 bases from V and 2 bases from J, leaving 10 bases between. Germline V gene lookup returns CDR1 KGHSH and CDR2 LQKENI. The CDR3 region is CASSLDFQETQYF. The CDR3 coding sequence is TGTGCCAGCTCCCTCGACTTTCAAGAGACCCAGTACTTC.